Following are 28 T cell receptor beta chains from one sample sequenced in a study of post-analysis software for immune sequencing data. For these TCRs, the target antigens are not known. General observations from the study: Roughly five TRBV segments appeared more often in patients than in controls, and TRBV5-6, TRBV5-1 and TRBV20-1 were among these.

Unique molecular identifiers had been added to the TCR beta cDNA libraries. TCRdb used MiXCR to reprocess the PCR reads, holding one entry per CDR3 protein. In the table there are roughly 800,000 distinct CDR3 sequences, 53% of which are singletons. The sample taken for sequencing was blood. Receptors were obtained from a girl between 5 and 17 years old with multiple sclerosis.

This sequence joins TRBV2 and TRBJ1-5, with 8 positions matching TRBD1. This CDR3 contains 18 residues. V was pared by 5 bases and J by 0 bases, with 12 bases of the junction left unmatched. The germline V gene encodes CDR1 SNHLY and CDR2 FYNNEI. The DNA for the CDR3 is TGTGCCAGCAGTCAAAGCCACGGACAGGGTTATAGCAATCAGCCCCAGCATTTT. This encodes CASSQSHGQGYSNQPQHF.

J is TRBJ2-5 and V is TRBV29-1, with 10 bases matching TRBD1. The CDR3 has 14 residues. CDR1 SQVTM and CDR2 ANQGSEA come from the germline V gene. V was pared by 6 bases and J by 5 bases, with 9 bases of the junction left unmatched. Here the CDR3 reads CSVVPGQGQETQYF. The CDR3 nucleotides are TGCAGCGTCGTCCCGGGACAGGGGCAGGAGACCCAGTACTTC.

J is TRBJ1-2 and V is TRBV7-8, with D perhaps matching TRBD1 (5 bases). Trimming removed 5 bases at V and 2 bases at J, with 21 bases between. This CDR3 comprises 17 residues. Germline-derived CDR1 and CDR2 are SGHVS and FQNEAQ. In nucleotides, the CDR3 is TGTGCCAGCAGCCTATTAGAGCGGGGGGACTCGAACTATGGCTACACCTTC. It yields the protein CASSLLERGDSNYGYTF.

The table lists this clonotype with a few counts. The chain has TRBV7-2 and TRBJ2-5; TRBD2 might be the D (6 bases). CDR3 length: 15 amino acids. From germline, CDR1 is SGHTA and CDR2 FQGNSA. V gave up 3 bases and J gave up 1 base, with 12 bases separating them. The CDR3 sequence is CASSLVGLFQETQYF. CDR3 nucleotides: TGTGCCAGCAGCTTGGTAGGACTATTCCAAGAGACCCAGTACTTC.

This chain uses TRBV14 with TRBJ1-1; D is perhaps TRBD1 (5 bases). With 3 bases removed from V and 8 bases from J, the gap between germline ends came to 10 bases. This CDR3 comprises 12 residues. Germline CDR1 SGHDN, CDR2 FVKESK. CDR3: CASSQGRREAFF. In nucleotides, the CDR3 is TGTGCCAGCAGCCAGGGACGTCGGGAAGCTTTCTTT.

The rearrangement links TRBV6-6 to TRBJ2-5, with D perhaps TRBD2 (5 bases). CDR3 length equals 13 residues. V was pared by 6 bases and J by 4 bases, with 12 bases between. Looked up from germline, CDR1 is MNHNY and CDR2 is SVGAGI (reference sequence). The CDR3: CASRRNRGETQYF. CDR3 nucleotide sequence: TGTGCCAGCAGACGTAACCGGGGAGAGACCCAGTACTTC.

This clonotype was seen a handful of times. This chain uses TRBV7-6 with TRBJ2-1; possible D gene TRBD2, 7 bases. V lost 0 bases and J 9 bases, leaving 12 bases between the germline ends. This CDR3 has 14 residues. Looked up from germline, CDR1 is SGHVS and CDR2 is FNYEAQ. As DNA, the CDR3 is TGTGCCAGCAGCTTAGCGGGGGGGCGCGGTGAGCAGTTCTTC. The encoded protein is CASSLAGGRGEQFF.

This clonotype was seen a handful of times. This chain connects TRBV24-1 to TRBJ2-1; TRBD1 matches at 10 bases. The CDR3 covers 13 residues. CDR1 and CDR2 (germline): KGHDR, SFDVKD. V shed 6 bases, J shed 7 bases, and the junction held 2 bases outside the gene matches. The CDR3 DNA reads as TGTGCCACCAGTAGGACAGGGGGGAATGAGCAGTTCTTC. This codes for CATSRTGGNEQFF.

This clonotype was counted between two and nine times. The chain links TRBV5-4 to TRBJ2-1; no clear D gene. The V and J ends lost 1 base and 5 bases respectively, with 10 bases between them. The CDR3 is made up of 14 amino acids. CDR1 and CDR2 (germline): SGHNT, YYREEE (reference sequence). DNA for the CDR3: TGTGCCAGCAGCTTGAAGGGAATAAACAATGAGCAGTTCTTC. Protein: CASSLKGINNEQFF. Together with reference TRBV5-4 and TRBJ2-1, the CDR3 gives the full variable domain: ETGVTQSPTHLIKTRGQQVTLRCSSQSGHNTVSWYQQALGQGPQFIFQYYREEENGRGNFPPRFSGLQFPNYSSELNVNALELDDSALYLCASSLKGINNEQFFGPGTRLTVL.

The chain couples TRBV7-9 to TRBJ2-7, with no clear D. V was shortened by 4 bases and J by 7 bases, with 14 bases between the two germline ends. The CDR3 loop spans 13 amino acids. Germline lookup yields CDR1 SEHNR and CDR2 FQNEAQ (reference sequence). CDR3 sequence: CASSSPVLGEQYF. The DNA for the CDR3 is TGTGCCAGCAGCTCGCCTGTCCTGGGTGAGCAGTACTTC.

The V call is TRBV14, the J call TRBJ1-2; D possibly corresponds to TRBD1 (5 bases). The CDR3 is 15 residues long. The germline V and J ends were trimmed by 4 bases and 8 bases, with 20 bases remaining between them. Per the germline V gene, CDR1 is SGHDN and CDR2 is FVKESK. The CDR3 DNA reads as TGTGCCAGCAGCCGGCCGGGACCCCCTGGCTACGGCTACACCTTC. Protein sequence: CASSRPGPPGYGYTF.

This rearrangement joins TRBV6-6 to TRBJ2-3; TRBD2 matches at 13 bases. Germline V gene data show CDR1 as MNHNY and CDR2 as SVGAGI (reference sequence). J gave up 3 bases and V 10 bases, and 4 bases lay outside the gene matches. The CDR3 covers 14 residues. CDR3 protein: CAIRTSGGTDTQYF. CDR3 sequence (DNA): TGTGCCATTAGGACTAGCGGGGGTACAGATACGCAGTATTTT.

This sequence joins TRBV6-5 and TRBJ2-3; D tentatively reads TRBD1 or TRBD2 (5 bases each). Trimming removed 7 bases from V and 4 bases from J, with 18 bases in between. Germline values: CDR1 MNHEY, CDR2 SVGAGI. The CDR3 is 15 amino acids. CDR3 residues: CASTSSEGTPDTQYF. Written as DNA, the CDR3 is TGTGCCAGCACGAGTAGCGAGGGGACCCCAGATACGCAGTATTTT.

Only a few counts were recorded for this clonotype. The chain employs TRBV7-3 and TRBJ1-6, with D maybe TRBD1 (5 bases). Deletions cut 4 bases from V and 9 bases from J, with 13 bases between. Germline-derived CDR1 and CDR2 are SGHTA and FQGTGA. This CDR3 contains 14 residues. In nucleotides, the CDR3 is TGTGCCAGCAGCTGGGGGAGGGAACCTTCACCCCTCCACTTT. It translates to CASSWGREPSPLHF.

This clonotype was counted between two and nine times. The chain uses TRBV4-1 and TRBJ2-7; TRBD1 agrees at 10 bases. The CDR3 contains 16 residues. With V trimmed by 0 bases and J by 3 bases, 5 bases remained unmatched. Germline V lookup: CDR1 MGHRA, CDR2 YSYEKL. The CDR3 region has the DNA TGCGCCAGCAGCCAAGATAGGGGGACAGGGGACTACGAGCAGTACTTC. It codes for CASSQDRGTGDYEQYF.

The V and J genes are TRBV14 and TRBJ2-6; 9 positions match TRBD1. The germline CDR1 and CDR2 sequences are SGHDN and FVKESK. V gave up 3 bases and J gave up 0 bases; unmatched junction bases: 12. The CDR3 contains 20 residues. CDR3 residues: CASSHLTGGRVVSGANVLTF. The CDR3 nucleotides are TGTGCCAGCAGCCACCTAACAGGGGGCAGGGTGGTCTCTGGGGCCAACGTCCTGACTTTC.

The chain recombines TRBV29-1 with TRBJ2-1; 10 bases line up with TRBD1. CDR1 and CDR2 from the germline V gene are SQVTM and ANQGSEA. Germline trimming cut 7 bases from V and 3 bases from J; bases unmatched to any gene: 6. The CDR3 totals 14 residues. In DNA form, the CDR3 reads TGCAGCGCCGGGGGACAGGGGAACTACAATGAGCAGTTCTTC. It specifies CSAGGQGNYNEQFF.

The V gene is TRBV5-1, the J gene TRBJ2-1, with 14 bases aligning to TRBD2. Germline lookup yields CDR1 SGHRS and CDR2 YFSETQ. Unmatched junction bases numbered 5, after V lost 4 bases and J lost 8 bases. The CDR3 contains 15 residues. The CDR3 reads CASSRLAGGPHEQFF. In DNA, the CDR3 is TGCGCCAGCAGCCGACTAGCGGGAGGGCCCCATGAGCAGTTCTTC.

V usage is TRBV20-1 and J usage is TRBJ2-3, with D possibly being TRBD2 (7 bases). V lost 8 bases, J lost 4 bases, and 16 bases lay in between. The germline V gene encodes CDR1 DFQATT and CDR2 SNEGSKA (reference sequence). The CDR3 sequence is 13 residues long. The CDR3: CSPAGAGADTQYF. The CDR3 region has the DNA TGCAGTCCCGCGGGGGCTGGTGCAGATACGCAGTATTTT.

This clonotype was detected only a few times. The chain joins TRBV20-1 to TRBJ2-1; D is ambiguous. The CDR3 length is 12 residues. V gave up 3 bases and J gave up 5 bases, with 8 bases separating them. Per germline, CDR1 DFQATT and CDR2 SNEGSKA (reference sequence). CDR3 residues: CSARISDNEQFF. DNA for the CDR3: TGCAGTGCTAGGATTTCTGACAATGAGCAGTTCTTC.

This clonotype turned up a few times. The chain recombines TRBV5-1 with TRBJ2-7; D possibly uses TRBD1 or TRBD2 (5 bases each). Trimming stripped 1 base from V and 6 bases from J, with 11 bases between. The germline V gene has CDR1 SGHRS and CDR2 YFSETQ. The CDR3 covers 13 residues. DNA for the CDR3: TGCGCCAGCAGCTTGTCCTCCGGGGCCGAGCAGTACTTC. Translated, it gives CASSLSSGAEQYF.

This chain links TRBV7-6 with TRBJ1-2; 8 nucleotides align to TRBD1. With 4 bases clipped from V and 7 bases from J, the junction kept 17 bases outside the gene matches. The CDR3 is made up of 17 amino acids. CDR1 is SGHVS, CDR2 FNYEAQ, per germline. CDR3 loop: CASSYGQGARNVAGYTF. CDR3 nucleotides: TGTGCCAGCAGCTATGGCCAGGGGGCGCGGAACGTCGCTGGCTACACCTTC. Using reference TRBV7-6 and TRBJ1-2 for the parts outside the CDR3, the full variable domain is GAGVSQSPRYKVTKRGQDVALRCDPISGHVSLYWYRQALGQGPEFLTYFNYEAQQDKSGLPNDRFSAERPEGSISTLTIQRTEQRDSAMYRCASSYGQGARNVAGYTFGSGTRLTVV.

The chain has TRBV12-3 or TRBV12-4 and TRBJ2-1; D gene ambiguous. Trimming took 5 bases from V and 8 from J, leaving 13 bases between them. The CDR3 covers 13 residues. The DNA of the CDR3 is TGTGCCAGCAGTCCGTATAGAGGCGATGAGCAGTTCTTC. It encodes CASSPYRGDEQFF.

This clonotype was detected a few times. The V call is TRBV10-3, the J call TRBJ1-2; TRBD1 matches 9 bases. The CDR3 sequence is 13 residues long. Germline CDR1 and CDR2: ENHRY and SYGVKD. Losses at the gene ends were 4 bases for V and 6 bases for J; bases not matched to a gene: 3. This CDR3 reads CAISVDRGNGYTF. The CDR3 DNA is TGTGCCATCAGTGTCGACAGGGGGAATGGCTACACCTTC.

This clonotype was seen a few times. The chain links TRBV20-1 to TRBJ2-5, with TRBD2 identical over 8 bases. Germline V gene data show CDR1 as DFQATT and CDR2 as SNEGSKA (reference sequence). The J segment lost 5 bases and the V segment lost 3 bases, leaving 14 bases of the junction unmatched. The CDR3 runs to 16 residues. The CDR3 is CSASPATSGRWETQYF. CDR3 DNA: TGCAGTGCTAGCCCTGCAACTAGCGGACGGTGGGAGACCCAGTACTTC.

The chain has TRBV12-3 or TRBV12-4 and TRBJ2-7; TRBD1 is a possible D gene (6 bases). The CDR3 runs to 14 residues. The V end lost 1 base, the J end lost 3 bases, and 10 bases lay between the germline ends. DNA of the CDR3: TGTGCCAGCAGTTTAGGACAGGCCCACTACGAGCAGTACTTC. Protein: CASSLGQAHYEQYF.

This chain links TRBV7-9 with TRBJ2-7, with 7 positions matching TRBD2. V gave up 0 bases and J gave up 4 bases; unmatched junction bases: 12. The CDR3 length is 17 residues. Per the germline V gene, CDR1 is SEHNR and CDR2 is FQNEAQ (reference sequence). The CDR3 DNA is TGTGCCAGCAGCTTAGCGCGAGGGTTCACTAGCGCTTACGAGCAGTACTTC. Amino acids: CASSLARGFTSAYEQYF. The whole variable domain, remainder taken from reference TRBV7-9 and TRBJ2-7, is DTGVSQNPRHKITKRGQNVTFRCDPISEHNRLYWYRQTLGQGPEFLTYFQNEAQLEKSRLLSDRFSAERPKGSFSTLEIQRTEQGDSAMYLCASSLARGFTSAYEQYFGPGTRLTVT.

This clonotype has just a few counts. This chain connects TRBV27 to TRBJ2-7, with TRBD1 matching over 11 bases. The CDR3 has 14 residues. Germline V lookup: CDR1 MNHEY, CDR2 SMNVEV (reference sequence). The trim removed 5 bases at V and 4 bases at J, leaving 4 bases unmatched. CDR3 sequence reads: CASSPDRGLYEQYF. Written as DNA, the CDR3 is TGTGCCAGCAGTCCGGACAGGGGGCTGTACGAGCAGTACTTC.